Listed below are T cell receptor beta chains from one sample, sequenced in a study of memory CD4+ T cells and cytomegalovirus serostatus. TCRdb's table, derived via immunoSEQ multiplex PCR, lists solely in-frame clones and lacks some. This sample has fewer than 90,000 clones; around 80% occur once, and the top ten carry just over 2.5%. Sequenced material: memory CD4+ T cells from blood. Receptor source: an adult in good health and CMV-seropositive. The CDR3 runs from the conserved cysteine through the conserved F or W. D genes are given only for firm matches. The size of a clone is reported for some rows only, either as once, few or many, or as a class for expanded clones.

clone size	V gene	D gene	J gene	CDR3 DNA	CDR3 protein
NA	TRBV7-6	NA	TRBJ1-5	TGTGCCAGCAGCTTAGAGGCGAGACAGCCCCAGCATTTT	CASSLEARQPQHF
NA	TRBV28	NA	TRBJ1-2	TGTGCCAGCAGTCAAATCGACCGGGGGGATTATGGCTACACCTTC	CASSQIDRGDYGYTF
NA	TRBV28	NA	TRBJ1-6	TGTGCCAGCAGTCCGGAAACGACTACCCCCTGGAGCTCCTATAATTCACCCCTCCACTTT	CASSPETTTPWSSYNSPLHF
NA	TRBV4-1	NA	TRBJ1-1	TGCGCCAGCAGCCAAGATCAACGAAGGGGCGCAGGGAGGACTGAAGCTTTCTTT	CASSQDQRRGAGRTEAFF
NA	TRBV7-2	NA	TRBJ2-3	TGTGCCAGCAGCTGGAGGGGGGGGATCGCAGATACGCAGTATTTT	CASSWRGGIADTQYF
NA	TRBV11-2	NA	TRBJ1-4	TGTGCCAGCAGCTTTACATCCTCGGGGCGTGAAAAACTGTTTTTT	CASSFTSSGREKLFF
NA	TRBV11-3	NA	TRBJ1-1	TGTGCCAGCAGCGGGGGAGGGTTGGGGCAGAACACTGAAGCTTTCTTT	CASSGGGLGQNTEAFF
NA	TRBV18	NA	TRBJ1-3	TGTGCCAGCTCACCCGGGAAGGGGACCTCTGGAAACACCATATATTTT	CASSPGKGTSGNTIYF
NA	TRBV7-9	NA	TRBJ1-2	TGTGCCAGCAGCCCATTCAAGGACTATGGCTACACCTTC	CASSPFKDYGYTF
NA	TRBV11-3	NA	TRBJ2-3	TGTGCCAGCAGCTTGGGGCAGAGCACAGATACGCAGTATTTT	CASSLGQSTDTQYF
NA	TRBV30	NA	TRBJ1-5	TGTGCCTGGGCCCCCGGAGGGTTCGGACAGCCCCAGCATTTT	CAWAPGGFGQPQHF
NA	TRBV10-3	NA	TRBJ2-5	TGTGCCATCAGTGAGCTTCAGGCGAGGGAGACCCAGTACTTC	CAISELQARETQYF
NA	TRBV5-1	TRBD1	TRBJ2-3	TGCGCCAGCGGTGGGACAGGGAGCTCAGATACGCAGTATTTT	CASGGTGSSDTQYF
NA	TRBV27	NA	TRBJ2-2	TGTGCCAGCAGTTTCGGAGGGAACCACCCCGGGGAGCTGTTTTTT	CASSFGGNHPGELFF
once	TRBV7-2	NA	TRBJ1-3	TGTGCCAGCAGCTTAGTAGGGTTTTCAAACACCATATATTTT	CASSLVGFSNTIYF
NA	TRBV29-1	NA	TRBJ1-2	TGCAGCGTTGGAGACAACTATGGCTACACCTTC	CSVGDNYGYTF
NA	TRBV6-5	TRBD1	TRBJ2-5	TGTGCCAGCAGCCGGACAGGGGGCGCACAGACCCAGTACTTC	CASSRTGGAQTQYF
NA	TRBV6-1	NA	TRBJ2-2	TGTGCCAGCTTTGACGGGAAAACCGGGGAGCTGTTTTTT	CASFDGKTGELFF
few	TRBV5-1	NA	TRBJ1-1	TGCGCCAGCAGCTTGGCCGGGCAGGGTGGTAATTTCTTT	CASSLAGQGGNFF
NA	TRBV11-2	TRBD1	TRBJ1-4	TGTGCCAGCAGCCCAGGGGGCGAAGGTGAAAAACTGTTTTTT	CASSPGGEGEKLFF
NA	TRBV10-3	TRBD1	TRBJ1-1	TGTGCCATCAGGGACAGGGGTTCGAACACTGAAGCTTTCTTT	CAIRDRGSNTEAFF
NA	TRBV19	TRBD1	TRBJ1-2	TGTGCCAGTAGTCAGGGGGCGCAAAAAGGCTATGGCTACACCTTC	CASSQGAQKGYGYTF
NA	TRBV5-1	TRBD2	TRBJ2-1	TGCGCCAGCAGCCCACGACTAGCGGGGGGGTCCAATGAGCAGTTCTTC	CASSPRLAGGSNEQFF
once	TRBV6-6	TRBD2	TRBJ2-1	TGTGCCAGCAGTTACGGAGCGGGGGGGCCAATGGAGCAGTTCTTC	CASSYGAGGPMEQFF
NA	TRBV4-2	NA	TRBJ2-3	TGTGCCAGCAGACCGACAGAGAGCACAGATACGCAGTATTTT	CASRPTESTDTQYF
NA	TRBV19	NA	TRBJ1-4	TGTGCCAGTAGTATAGGGGGAGAAAAACTGTTTTTT	CASSIGGEKLFF
NA	TRBV5-8	NA	TRBJ2-2	TGTGCCAGCGGCCGCCGGGGGTCGTACACCGGGGAGCTGTTTTTT	CASGRRGSYTGELFF
NA	TRBV30	NA	TRBJ1-2	TGTGCCTGGAGTCTCCGTTTCCACTATGGCTACACCTTC	CAWSLRFHYGYTF
once	TRBV5-6	NA	TRBJ2-1	TGTGCCAGCAGCTCAAACGCCGGGAGCTCCTACAATGAGCAGTTCTTC	CASSSNAGSSYNEQFF
NA	TRBV7-2	NA	TRBJ1-5	TGTGCCAGCAGCGGAGGGTGGAATCAGCCCCAGCATTTT	CASSGGWNQPQHF
NA	TRBV7-6	NA	TRBJ2-3	TGTGCCAGCAGCTTAGCAGACACGGGAGCAAGCACAGATACGCAGTATTTT	CASSLADTGASTDTQYF
many	TRBV7-2	NA	TRBJ1-2	TGTGCCAGCAGCTTAACTAGCGGAATGGACGGCTACACCTTC	CASSLTSGMDGYTF
NA	TRBV11-2	NA	TRBJ1-5	TGTGCCAGCAGCTTTCAGTTGGGGCAGCCCCAGCATTTT	CASSFQLGQPQHF
NA	TRBV11-2	TRBD2	TRBJ2-3	TGTGCCAGCAGCTTAGATGGGGGGACTAGCGGGGTCCGCCGGGAGAATTTT	CASSLDGGTSGVRRENF
NA	TRBV6-6	TRBD1	TRBJ2-3	TGTGCCAGCAGTTACTCGAAAAGGCAGGGGGCAGATACGCAGTATTTT	CASSYSKRQGADTQYF
NA	TRBV30	TRBD2	TRBJ2-1	TGTGCCTGGAAGACTAGCGGGGGGCCCTATGAGCAGTTCTTC	CAWKTSGGPYEQFF
once	TRBV12-5	NA	TRBJ1-2	TGTGCTAGTGGTTTGCCCCCCATATGGGGCTTACATGGCTACACCTTC	CASGLPPIWGLHGYTF
NA	TRBV5-1	NA	TRBJ2-3	TGCGCCAGCAGGCCGGGAGCTAGCACAGATACGCAGTATTTT	CASRPGASTDTQYF
NA	TRBV19	NA	TRBJ2-2	TGTGCCAGTCTGGTAGGGGTGAACACCGGGGAGCTGTTTTTT	CASLVGVNTGELFF
NA	TRBV2	NA	TRBJ1-4	TGTGCCAGCAACGGACGGGCTGCTAATGAAAAACTGTTTTTT	CASNGRAANEKLFF
once	TRBV7-2	TRBD1	TRBJ2-7	TGTGCCAGCAGCCCCCGGCCGGACAGGGGCTACGAGCAGTACTTC	CASSPRPDRGYEQYF
NA	TRBV11-2	NA	TRBJ1-1	TGTGCCAGCAGTTCCAGGAGGAACACTGAAGCTTTCTTT	CASSSRRNTEAFF
NA	TRBV15	NA	TRBJ2-5	TGTGCCACCAGCAGGTCATTAGTAGGCCAAGAGACCCAGTACTTC	CATSRSLVGQETQYF
NA	TRBV12-2	NA	TRBJ2-7	TGTGCAAGTCGCTCCGGGACTAGCGGGGTCTACGAGCAGTACTTC	CASRSGTSGVYEQYF
NA	TRBV5-1	NA	TRBJ1-5	TGCGCCAGCAGCCTGACGGGGGATAGCAATCAGCCCCAGCATTTT	CASSLTGDSNQPQHF
few	TRBV11-2	TRBD2	TRBJ2-1	TGTGCCAGCAGAGGGTTGCGGGGGTCCTACAATGAGCAGTTCTTC	CASRGLRGSYNEQFF
once	TRBV9	NA	TRBJ1-4	TGTGCCAGCAGCGTGGACCCTCTGGGGGGTGAAAAACTGTTTTTT	CASSVDPLGGEKLFF
once	TRBV5-1	NA	TRBJ2-5	TGCGCCAGCAGCTTGGGGGGGCTGGGTTCAGAGACCCAGTACTTC	CASSLGGLGSETQYF
NA	TRBV19	NA	TRBJ1-3	TGTGCCAGTAGTATGCAGTTCTCTGGAAACACCATATATTTT	CASSMQFSGNTIYF
NA	TRBV6-5	NA	TRBJ2-5	TGTGCCAGCAGTTACCCGGGACCTCAAGAGACCCAGTACTTC	CASSYPGPQETQYF
NA	TRBV6-5	TRBD1	TRBJ1-2	TGTGCCAGCAGTTTGTCGGGACAGGGGTACTATGGCTACACCTTC	CASSLSGQGYYGYTF
NA	TRBV6-5	NA	TRBJ1-1	TGTGCCAGCAGTTACGGGACAAACACTGAAGCTTTCTTT	CASSYGTNTEAFF